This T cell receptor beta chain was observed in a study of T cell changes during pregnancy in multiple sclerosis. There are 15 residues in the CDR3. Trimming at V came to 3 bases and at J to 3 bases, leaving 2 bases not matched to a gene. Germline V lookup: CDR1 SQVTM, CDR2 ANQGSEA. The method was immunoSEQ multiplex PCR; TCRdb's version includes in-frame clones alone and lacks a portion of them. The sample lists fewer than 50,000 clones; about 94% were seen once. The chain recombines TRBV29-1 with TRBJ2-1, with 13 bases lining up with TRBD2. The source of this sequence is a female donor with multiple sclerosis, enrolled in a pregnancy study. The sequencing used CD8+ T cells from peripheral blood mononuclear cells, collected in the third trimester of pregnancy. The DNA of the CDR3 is TGCAGCGTTGACGGGACTAGCGGGATCTACAATGAGCAGTTCTTC. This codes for CSVDGTSGIYNEQFF.